This is a list of T cell receptor beta chains from one sample in a study of control samples from healthy donors and cancer patients. The assay was immunoSEQ multiplex PCR, and TCRdb's table has in-frame clones only and misses some. The table records 100,000 to 150,000 clones, around 90% of them present only once. The sample was blood. Receptors were obtained from a man in his forties or fifties in good health. Both conserved end residues are part of each CDR3. The D gene is left open where the match is weak. A row's size may be missing; if present it is once, few, many or a size class.

D,V,J,size,CDR3,DNA
.,TRBV19,TRBJ1-2,.,CASSIPRGGYGYTF,TGTGCCAGTAGTATCCCCAGGGGAGGCTATGGCTACACCTTC
.,TRBV2,TRBJ2-3,.,CASRRQTLSTDTQYF,TGTGCCAGCAGAAGACAGACACTTAGCACAGATACGCAGTATTTT
TRBD2,TRBV30,TRBJ2-1,.,CAYGLAGPYNEQFF,TGTGCCTACGGACTAGCGGGGCCCTACAATGAGCAGTTCTTC
.,TRBV14,TRBJ2-2,.,CASSLKMTGELFF,TGTGCCAGCAGCCTAAAGATGACCGGGGAGCTGTTTTTT
.,TRBV11-3,TRBJ1-2,.,CASSSRGWQGIPNYGYTF,TGTGCCAGCAGCTCGAGGGGGTGGCAGGGGATACCAAACTATGGCTACACCTTC
TRBD1,TRBV19,TRBJ1-2,.,CASGGTGIDYGYTF,TGTGCCAGTGGCGGGACAGGCATTGATTATGGCTACACCTTC
.,TRBV28,TRBJ1-1,.,CASSSHQNTEAFF,TGTGCCAGCAGTTCGCATCAGAACACTGAAGCTTTCTTT
.,TRBV9,TRBJ2-6,.,CASRRGSSGANVLTF,TGTGCCAGCAGACGGGGGAGCTCTGGGGCCAACGTCCTGACTTTC
TRBD1,TRBV5-5,TRBJ2-6,.,CASRGQSSGANVLTF,TGTGCCAGCAGGGGACAGTCCTCTGGGGCCAACGTCCTGACTTTC
.,TRBV2,TRBJ2-3,.,CASIFEGTDTQYF,TGTGCCAGCATCTTTGAGGGAACAGATACGCAGTATTTT
.,TRBV10-3,TRBJ2-3,.,CAISESTGRGRGTDTQYF,TGTGCCATCAGTGAGTCGACGGGGCGGGGGCGCGGCACAGATACGCAGTATTTT
.,TRBV6-5,TRBJ2-7,.,CASSSHTLTYEQYF,TGTGCCAGCAGCTCCCACACGCTTACCTACGAGCAGTACTTC
.,TRBV19,TRBJ2-4,.,CASSIDSGERSTGLAKNIQYF,TGTGCCAGTAGTATAGATTCAGGGGAGAGGTCGACCGGTTTAGCCAAAAACATTCAGTACTTC
.,TRBV6-5,TRBJ2-7,.,CASTTGSWEQYF,TGTGCCAGCACCACAGGGAGCTGGGAGCAGTACTTC
.,TRBV27,TRBJ1-6,.,CASSLEGENNSPLHF,TGTGCCAGCAGTTTAGAGGGGGAAAATAATTCACCCCTCCACTTT
.,TRBV2,TRBJ1-3,.,CASSEGGVSGNTIYF,TGTGCCAGCAGTGAGGGGGGGGTTTCTGGAAACACCATATATTTT
TRBD1,TRBV5-1,TRBJ1-2,.,CASSRDRQNYGYTF,TGCGCCAGCAGCCGGGACAGGCAAAACTATGGCTACACCTTC
.,TRBV10-2,TRBJ1-5,.,CASRMSEGNQPQHF,TGCGCCAGCCGAATGTCCGAGGGCAATCAGCCCCAGCATTTT
.,TRBV11-2,TRBJ1-2,.,CASSLAPAYRHGPYGYTF,TGTGCCAGCAGCTTAGCCCCCGCCTACAGGCACGGCCCTTATGGCTACACCTTC
.,TRBV11-2,TRBJ2-7,once,CASSLDPGYEQYF,TGTGCCAGCAGCTTAGATCCAGGGTACGAGCAGTACTTC
.,TRBV3-1/TRBV3-2,TRBJ2-7,.,CASSHTVSSSYEQYF,TGTGCCAGCAGCCACACAGTCTCCAGCTCCTACGAGCAGTACTTC
.,TRBV2,TRBJ2-6,.,CASSRTDSGANVLTF,TGTGCCAGCAGCCGCACCGACTCTGGGGCCAACGTCCTGACTTTC